This entry describes one T cell receptor beta chain. MiXCR, applied by TCRdb to the 5' RACE reads, yields one record per CDR3 protein. This sample has roughly 500,000 distinct CDR3 sequences; about 20% occur once, and the top ten carry about 0.91%. Trimming removed 8 bases from V and 7 bases from J, with 11 bases in between. The CDR3 consists of 12 residues. This sample is part of a study of identical twins. The data also belong to a second study, concerning T cells expressing NK-cell markers.

The sequenced sample was CD4+ T cells sorted from blood. The sequence came from a woman aged 18-35 years in good health. The rearrangement joins TRBV12-3 or TRBV12-4 to TRBJ2-2, with D unresolved. The CDR3 loop is CASRQDYGELFF. The CDR3 DNA sequence: TGTGCCAGCCGCCAGGATTACGGGGAGCTGTTTTTT.